This is a list of T cell receptor beta chains from one sample in a study of shared clonotypes between healthy human individuals. Some clones are missing from TCRdb's copy, which holds only in-frame ones; the method was immunoSEQ multiplex PCR. The repertoire holds roughly 500,000 clones, about 96% seen once, with about 0.06% in the top ten. Sequencing was carried out using naive CD4+ T cells sorted from blood. The receptors shown here come from a young woman in good health. The CDR3 runs from the conserved cysteine through the conserved F or W.

len	v_gene	CDR3aa
16	TRBV7-8	CASSLPPRQGHYGYTF
11	TRBV7-5	CVRSFYETQYF
12	TRBV2	CASSAQGLEAFF
16	TRBV28	CASRPARGQVKEPQHF
13	TRBV7-9	CASSLRGENEAFF
14	TRBV15	CATSRAAPLYEQYF
15	TRBV5-8	CASSLVARPVSGYTF
17	TRBV5-1	CASSRQKDSSGANVLTF
15	TRBV11-2	CASSTRRGGAGELFF
11	TRBV11-2	CASSLAGQGYF
14	TRBV5-1	CASSLSSENTEAFF
16	TRBV19	CASRRGRGRAADTQYF
16	TRBV7-9	CASSLNIGTGGAEQYF
14	TRBV4-2	CASKPLGSTDTQYF
15	TRBV2	CASRPDAISNQPQHF
13	TRBV4-2	CASSLGRDYGYTF
15	TRBV28	CATRAGGASYNEQFF
15	TRBV28	CASSFWQGKNSPLHF
18	TRBV5-1	CASSLVARYPGGTDTQYF
15	TRBV27	CASTPGQGANYGYTF
12	TRBV7-8	CASSDRATEQFF
17	TRBV7-9	CASSLALTRQGTYEQYF
16	TRBV9	CASSGRLAGPYNEQFF
16	TRBV19	CASRIGDRGRVHEQYF
13	TRBV2	CASRATGGYGYTF
17	TRBV10-1	CASSENRAAKFQETQYF
15	TRBV9	CASSVSKGLTYEQYF
15	TRBV4-2	CASSRPGEAIYEQYF
14	TRBV6-1	CASTWASGTDTQYF
15	TRBV5-4	CASSLPSGIQETQYF
16	TRBV11-3	CASSPGGGGMQETQYF
13	TRBV18	CASSPWGQETQYF
13	TRBV5-5	CASSLEVGEKLFF
17	TRBV9	CASSGGPASGNYNEQFF
13	TRBV19	CASSGLSGETQYF
16	TRBV4-1	CASSQSPAGTVYGYTF
18	TRBV19	CASSGDRGLRPTNEKLFF
14	TRBV28	CASSSLGGLGGYTF